A selection of T cell receptor beta chains follows, all from one sample in a study of CD8 T cells in ankylosing spondylitis. Each CDR3 protein gets one entry after TCRdb re-called the 5' RACE reads with MiXCR. Here the sample spans about 140,000 distinct CDR3 sequences, about a third being singletons. The specimen was synovial fluid, either unsorted or a sorted T cell fraction (not recorded which). Every receptor here comes from a male donor with ankylosing spondylitis. Each CDR3 is given with its conserved first and last residue. A D gene is named only where the DNA matches it firmly. The size entry is marked missing in some rows and otherwise reads once, few, many or a size class.

D gene	clone size	V gene	J gene	CDR3 DNA	CDR3 protein
-	-	TRBV12-3/TRBV12-4	TRBJ1-6	TGTGCCAGCAGTCTAGGGGGGAATTCACCCCTCCACTTT	CASSLGGNSPLHF
-	-	TRBV7-2	TRBJ1-1	TGTGCCAGCACCCGGGGGGTCCCGAACACTGAAGCTTTCTTT	CASTRGVPNTEAFF
-	-	TRBV28	TRBJ1-2	TGTGCCAGCAGTTTGCAGAACTATGGCTACACCTTC	CASSLQNYGYTF
-	-	TRBV2	TRBJ1-1	TGTGCCGCAGGCCTCGACTTCGACACTGAAGCTTTCTTT	CAAGLDFDTEAFF
-	-	TRBV28	TRBJ1-1	TGTGCCAGCAGTTTCCAACGGAGGAACACTGAAGCTTTCTTT	CASSFQRRNTEAFF
-	-	TRBV19	TRBJ2-2	TGTGCCAGCCATCCCCGGGACGGGGAGCTGTTTTTT	CASHPRDGELFF
-	few	TRBV12-3/TRBV12-4	TRBJ1-3	TGTGCCAGCAGTTTAAGGGGGTCATCATCTGGAAACACCATATATTTT	CASSLRGSSSGNTIYF
TRBD2	-	TRBV20-1	TRBJ2-1	TGCAGTGCTAGCGGGGGGATCTACAATGAGCAGTTCTTC	CSASGGIYNEQFF
-	-	TRBV3-1	TRBJ2-1	TGTGCCAGCAGCCAAGACTGGGGCAATGAGCAGTTCTTC	CASSQDWGNEQFF
TRBD2	-	TRBV6-2/TRBV6-3	TRBJ2-7	TGTGCCAGCATTTCCACGGGACTAGCATCCGAGCAGTACTTC	CASISTGLASEQYF
TRBD2	-	TRBV5-1	TRBJ2-1	TGCGCCAGCAGCTTAACCGGGACTAGCGGGGTTTACAATGAGCAGTTCTTC	CASSLTGTSGVYNEQFF
-	few	TRBV20-1	TRBJ1-4	TGCAGTGCTAGAGTAGGAGGGCTTAGAGAAAAACTGTTTTTT	CSARVGGLREKLFF
TRBD1	-	TRBV6-5	TRBJ2-7	TGTGCCAGCAGTTACCTGCCGGGACAGTCCTACGAGCAGTACTTC	CASSYLPGQSYEQYF
TRBD1	-	TRBV5-1	TRBJ2-7	TGCGCCAGCAGCTGGGACAGGGCCTACGAGCAGTACTTC	CASSWDRAYEQYF
-	few	TRBV12-3/TRBV12-4	TRBJ2-7	TGTGCCAGCAGCCCACCCCCCGGGTACGAGCAGTACTTC	CASSPPPGYEQYF
-	many	TRBV6-1	TRBJ1-1	TGTGCCAGCAGCCGCACAGGGAACACTGAAGCTTTCTTT	CASSRTGNTEAFF
TRBD1	few	TRBV20-1	TRBJ2-1	TGCAGTGCAACAGGGACAGTCTCCTACAATGAGCAGTTCTTC	CSATGTVSYNEQFF
TRBD2	-	TRBV20-1	TRBJ2-1	TGCAGTGCCCTTAGCGGGAGGGCTAGTGAGCAGTTCTTC	CSALSGRASEQFF
-	medium-sized	TRBV20-1	TRBJ1-2	TGCAGTGCAAGTCCCCTGGACTTATCAGCTAACTATGGCTACACCTTC	CSASPLDLSANYGYTF
-	-	TRBV20-1	TRBJ2-5	TGCAGTGCGCTGAGCTTGTACCAAGAGACCCAGTACTTC	CSALSLYQETQYF
-	-	TRBV29-1	TRBJ1-1	TGCAGCGTTGATGGAGGACAAATGAACACTGAAGCTTTCTTT	CSVDGGQMNTEAFF
TRBD2	many	TRBV12-3/TRBV12-4	TRBJ2-1	TGTGCCAGTGAGGTGGCGGGGGGAAGGTACAATGAGCAGTTCTTC	CASEVAGGRYNEQFF
TRBD2	many	TRBV7-2	TRBJ2-2	TGTGCCAGCAGCTTGAGCGGGAGGCTGCACACCGGGGAGCTGTTTTTT	CASSLSGRLHTGELFF
-	-	TRBV6-1	TRBJ2-2	TGTGCCAGCAGTGCTTATCTCGGGGAAGCGAACACCGGGGAGCTGTTTTTT	CASSAYLGEANTGELFF
TRBD1	few	TRBV7-2	TRBJ1-1	TGTGCCAGCATCCTTAATCCGGGACAGAAGAACACTGAAGCTTTCTTT	CASILNPGQKNTEAFF
-	few	TRBV27	TRBJ2-7	TGTGCCAGCAGTGTGGGTGGCCGTGGATCCTACGAGCAGTACTTC	CASSVGGRGSYEQYF
TRBD1	many	TRBV28	TRBJ2-1	TGTGCCAGCAGTCCCCAGACAGGGTTTGGCAATGAGCAGTTCTTC	CASSPQTGFGNEQFF
-	-	TRBV20-1	TRBJ2-5	TGCAGTGGGTGGAGAGGAGAGACCCAGTACTTC	CSGWRGETQYF
-	few	TRBV7-9	TRBJ2-1	TGTGCCAGCAGCCCCGGGAATTGGTATGATGAGCAGTTCTTC	CASSPGNWYDEQFF
-	-	TRBV20-1	TRBJ2-1	TGCAGTGCTAGAATGGTTGGTGCGAACCTCTACAATGAGCAGTTCTTC	CSARMVGANLYNEQFF
-	-	TRBV15	TRBJ2-5	TGTGCCACCAGCGAGGGGGGGGCGGGCGAGACCCAGTACTTC	CATSEGGAGETQYF
-	few	TRBV19	TRBJ2-7	TGTGCCAGTACCGCGACAGGATTCCCCTCCGAGCAGTACTTC	CASTATGFPSEQYF
TRBD2	few	TRBV11-2	TRBJ2-7	TGTGCCAGCAGCTTTGCGGGAGGGAAGCAGTACTTC	CASSFAGGKQYF
TRBD2	-	TRBV5-1	TRBJ2-1	TGCGCCAGCAGCCTGGAGGGACTAGCTTCCTACAATGAGCAGTTCTTC	CASSLEGLASYNEQFF
TRBD1	-	TRBV18	TRBJ2-7	TGTGCCAGCTCAGTAGTGGACAGGGAGAGAGCGATCTACGAGCAGTACTTC	CASSVVDRERAIYEQYF
TRBD2	few	TRBV3-1	TRBJ2-7	TGTGCCAGCAGCCAAGATCCCCTGGCGGGGGGGGTCTTC	CASSQDPLAGGVF
TRBD1	-	TRBV7-2	TRBJ2-5	TGTGCCAGCAGCCAGCCCGGGACAGCTAAAGAGACCCAGTACTTC	CASSQPGTAKETQYF
TRBD1	-	TRBV19	TRBJ2-7	TGTGCCAGTAAATTGGCGAGCCAGGGGGTAGGCGAGCAGTACTTC	CASKLASQGVGEQYF
-	few	TRBV20-1	TRBJ2-2	TGCAGTGCTAGTCCTAACACCGGGGAGCTGTTTTTT	CSASPNTGELFF
TRBD1	-	TRBV20-1	TRBJ1-5	TGCAGTGCTAGAGATCAAATCGGACAGGGTAATCAGCCCCAGCATTTT	CSARDQIGQGNQPQHF
TRBD1	-	TRBV20-1	TRBJ1-1	TGCAGTGCTAGAGACAGGGGGCTGGGGACTGAAGCTTTCTTT	CSARDRGLGTEAFF
TRBD1	-	TRBV10-3	TRBJ1-5	TGTGCCATCAGTGAGGGACAGGATTCGAGTCAGCCCCAGCATTTT	CAISEGQDSSQPQHF
TRBD1	-	TRBV11-1	TRBJ1-2	TGTGCCAGCAGCTTATTGGACAGGGATGCTGGCTACACCTTC	CASSLLDRDAGYTF
TRBD1	-	TRBV7-8	TRBJ1-1	TGTGCCAGCAGCCCGGGACAGGGTTCGGTCACTGAAGCTTTCTTT	CASSPGQGSVTEAFF
-	-	TRBV12-3/TRBV12-4	TRBJ1-6	TGTGCCAGCAGGTCTCAGGATAATTCACCCCTCCACTTT	CASRSQDNSPLHF
-	many	TRBV2	TRBJ2-7	TGTGCCAGCAGTCTCTACGAGCAGTACTTC	CASSLYEQYF
-	many	TRBV20-1	TRBJ2-1	TGCAGTGCCCCCGAACAAAGAGGGGGAGGGAGCTCCTACAATGAGCAGTTCTTC	CSAPEQRGGGSSYNEQFF
-	many	TRBV9	TRBJ1-6	TGTGCCAGCAGCCTCCGGACGGGCAATTCACCCCTCCACTTT	CASSLRTGNSPLHF
-	few	TRBV29-1	TRBJ1-1	TGCAGCGTTGAATGGGTCCTGAACACTGAAGCTTTCTTT	CSVEWVLNTEAFF
-	-	TRBV20-1	TRBJ1-1	TGCAGTGCCCGGACAGTGAACACTGAAGCTTTCTTT	CSARTVNTEAFF
TRBD2	many	TRBV20-1	TRBJ2-1	TGCAGTGCTATTGACGCTAGCGGGGGCCGGAATGAGCAGTTCTTC	CSAIDASGGRNEQFF
-	few	TRBV12-3/TRBV12-4	TRBJ1-3	TGTGCCAGCAGTTTTGGAGGAAACACCATATATTTT	CASSFGGNTIYF